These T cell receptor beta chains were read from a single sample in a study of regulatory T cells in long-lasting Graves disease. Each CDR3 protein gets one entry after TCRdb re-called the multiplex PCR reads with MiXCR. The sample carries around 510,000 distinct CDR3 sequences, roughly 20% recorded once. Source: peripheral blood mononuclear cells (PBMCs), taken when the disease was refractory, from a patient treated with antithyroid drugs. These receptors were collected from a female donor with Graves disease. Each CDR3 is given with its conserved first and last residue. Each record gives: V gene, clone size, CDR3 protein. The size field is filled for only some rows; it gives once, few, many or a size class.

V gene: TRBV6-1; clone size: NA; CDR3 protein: CASSDFSNQPQHF
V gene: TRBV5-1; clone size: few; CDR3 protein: CASSLWGIQETQYF
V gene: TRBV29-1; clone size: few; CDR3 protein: CSVEKGVSTGELFF
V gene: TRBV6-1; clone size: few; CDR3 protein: CASSPNANTGELFF
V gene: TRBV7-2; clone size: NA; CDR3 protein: CASSHPEASSTQYF
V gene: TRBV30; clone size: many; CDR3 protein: CAWSLTYEQYF
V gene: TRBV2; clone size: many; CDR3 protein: CASRQEVIFGTEAFF
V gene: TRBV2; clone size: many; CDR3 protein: CASIYDRGRGEKLFF
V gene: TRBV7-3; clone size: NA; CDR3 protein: CASSQLRNNEQFF
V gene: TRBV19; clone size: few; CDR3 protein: CATSRRGRANTGELFF
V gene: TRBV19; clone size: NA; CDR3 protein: CASSPRPRTAEKLFF
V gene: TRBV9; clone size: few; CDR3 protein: CASSVAPDGNTEAFF
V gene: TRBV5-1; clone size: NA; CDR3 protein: CASSPGRWGTEAFF
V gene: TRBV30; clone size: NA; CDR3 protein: CAWSEAMGMNTEAFF
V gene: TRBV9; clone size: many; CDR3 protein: CASSPPVSYEQYF
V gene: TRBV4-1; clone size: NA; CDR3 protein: CASSARGSGNTIYF
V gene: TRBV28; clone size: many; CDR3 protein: CASRLAGGPLSGELFF
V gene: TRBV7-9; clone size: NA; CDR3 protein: CASSLRGLVDGYTF
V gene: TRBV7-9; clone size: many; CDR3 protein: CASNNRGLGGYTF
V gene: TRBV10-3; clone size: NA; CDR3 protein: CAIIPGPTFGEQYF
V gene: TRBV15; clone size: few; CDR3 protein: CATSSGLAGGNTGELFF
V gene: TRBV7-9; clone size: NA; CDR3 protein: CASSLAGQTLNSPLHF
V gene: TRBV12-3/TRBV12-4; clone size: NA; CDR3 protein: CASSFLESRELFF
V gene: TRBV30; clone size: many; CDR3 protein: CAWSDNTEAFF
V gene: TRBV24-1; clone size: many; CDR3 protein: CATSDPTGPATEAFF
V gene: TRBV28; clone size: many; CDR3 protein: CASSSARGYTVYF
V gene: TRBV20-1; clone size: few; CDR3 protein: CSAITQGADYGYTF
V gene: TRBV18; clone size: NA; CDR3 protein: CASSLIAGGDEQYF
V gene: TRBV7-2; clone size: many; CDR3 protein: CASSRPGTGGETQYF
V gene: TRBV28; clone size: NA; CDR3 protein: CASSAGQGGRPQHF
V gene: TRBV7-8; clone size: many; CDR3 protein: CASSLAPQDTEAFF
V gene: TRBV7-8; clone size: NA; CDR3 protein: CASATSGRVNEQFF
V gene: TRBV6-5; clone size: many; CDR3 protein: CASSYVGPYEQYF
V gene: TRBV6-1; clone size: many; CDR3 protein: CAAEQGDTEAFF
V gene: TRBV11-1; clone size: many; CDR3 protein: CASSLPQASTGELFF
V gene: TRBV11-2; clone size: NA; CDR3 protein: CASSQGGQPGQYF
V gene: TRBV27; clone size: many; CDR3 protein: CASSLMGAQETQYF
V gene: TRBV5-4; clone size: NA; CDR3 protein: CASSPGTGGWKTQYF
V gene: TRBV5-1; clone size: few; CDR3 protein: CASSSVPGTVLTGELFF
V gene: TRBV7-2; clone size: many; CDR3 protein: CASSLVTGTSGRKTGELFF
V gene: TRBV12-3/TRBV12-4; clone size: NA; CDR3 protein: CASSLVLAADTQYF
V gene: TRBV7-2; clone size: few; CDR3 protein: CASSLVARGTYEQYF